The entry that follows covers one TCR beta chain sequence. This record comes from a study of OX40 agonist ivuxolimab in advanced cancers. In the study overall: Head and neck, renal cell, melanoma or hepatocellular carcinoma were the cancers that dose-escalation patients had.

Germline CDR1 reads PRHDT; CDR2 reads FYEKMQ (reference sequence). The CDR3 covers 11 residues. V lost 2 bases, J lost 15 bases, and 2 bases stayed unmatched. This table comes from immunoSEQ multiplex PCR, and its TCRdb copy is limited to in-frame clones, with some not included. Among about 38,000 clones, roughly 90% were seen once, and the ten largest hold more than 9%. This rearrangement joins TRBV13 to TRBJ2-1; 9 bases are a match to TRBD2. Here the sequenced sample was CD4+ or CD8+ T cells sorted from blood, taken in a trial of the OX40 agonist ivuxolimab. This TCR was sampled from an adult with an advanced solid tumor such as melanoma, head and neck, liver or kidney cancer. CDR3 in DNA: TGTGCCAGCAGCTTACTAGCGGGACTGTTCTTC. The encoded protein is CASSLLAGLFF.